The source of this T cell receptor (beta chain) is a study of memory CD4+ T cells and cytomegalovirus serostatus. Study-wide results and limits: The CMV-associated TCR signature appears largely within the CD4+ memory repertoire. CMV serostatus prediction reached median AUC approximately 0.96, or 0.89 with US-trained model.

Single viable CD3+CD4+CD8-CD45RO+ cells were sorted as the memory CD4+ T cells. Serum IgG to CMV pp150, pp28, p38 and p52 defined serostatus. This clone was seen a single time. Antigen unknown. Sequencing used immunoSEQ multiplex PCR; TCRdb keeps in-frame clones, though not all of them. The data contain some 30,000 clones, around four fifths of them singletons. This CDR3 spans 13 amino acids. The V gene's germline CDR1 is SGHTA and CDR2 FQGNSA. V gave up 7 bases and J gave up 7 bases, with 11 bases separating them. What was sequenced was memory CD4+ T cells from blood. The chain has TRBV7-2 and TRBJ1-6, with D unclear. The receptor comes from an adult in good health and CMV-seronegative. Some clones in this sample may be carry-over from other donors' samples. CDR3 in amino acids: CASNTLRNSPLHF. In nucleotides, the CDR3 is TGTGCCAGCAACACCCTTAGGAATTCACCCCTCCACTTT.